This T cell receptor (beta chain) was captured in a study of T cell repertoires in cytomegalovirus infection. Across the study: Both CMV infection and a matching HLA type were indicated by public TCR beta signatures. Whole-study findings and limits: HLA-C-restricted TCR beta clonotypes specific for CMV led the ex vivo response. Of the TCR beta families, the public ones yielded a cumulative frequency that identified carriers of CMV plus the relevant HLA.

TCRdb recomputed calls from the reads with MiXCR, one row per CDR3 protein. The table includes almost 500,000 distinct CDR3 sequences, around 11% detected once. The CDR3 consists of 16 residues. V was pared by 5 bases and J by 0 bases, with 13 bases between. Germline CDR1 and CDR2: SGHVS and FQNEAQ. This clonotype was seen at least ten times. What it recognizes is unknown. This chain joins TRBV7-8 and TRBJ2-2; no definite D call. This TCR was recovered from a human donor in good health (CMV status not recorded). Some clones in this sample may be carry-over from other donors' samples. The sample consisted of PBMCs. The CDR3 DNA follows: TGTGCCAGCAGCCAACCCCGGGCCGCGAACACCGGGGAGCTGTTTTTT. This sequence encodes CASSQPRAANTGELFF.